The next 22 T cell receptor beta chains were all read from a single sample in a study of cytomegalovirus exposure and HLA in healthy donors. The PCR was carried out with 60 Vbeta primers and 13 Jbeta primers. Clones were sequenced by immunoSEQ multiplex PCR, and TCRdb holds only the in-frame ones, with some missing. The sample has 150,000 to 200,000 clones, roughly 76% seen once; the top ten hold 4% to 5%. The sample taken for sequencing was PBMCs. All receptors come from a young woman in good health and CMV-seropositive.

The chain joins TRBV28 to TRBJ2-5; TRBD1 aligns across 9 bases. Per the germline V gene, CDR1 is MDHEN and CDR2 is SYDVKM. The CDR3 runs to 15 residues. V trimming: 2 bases; J trimming: 7 bases; junction bases outside the gene matches: 8. DNA for the CDR3: TGTGCCAGCAGTTTACCCGGGACAGGGTACGGGACCCAGTACTTC. This sequence encodes CASSLPGTGYGTQYF.

This chain connects TRBV18 to TRBJ2-3, with 9 bases identical to TRBD2. J lost 2 bases, V lost 4 bases, and 13 bases had no gene match. Germline CDR1 reads KGHSH; CDR2 reads LQKENI. This CDR3 has 18 amino acids. DNA for the CDR3: TGTGCCAGCTCACGCCTCGGGTTCGGCGGGGGGGCCACAGATACGCAGTATTTT. Residues: CASSRLGFGGGATDTQYF. Full variable domain (remainder filled in from reference TRBV18 and TRBJ2-3): NAGVMQNPRHLVRRRGQEARLRCSPMKGHSHVYWYRQLPEEGLKFMVYLQKENIIDESGMPKERFSAEFPKEGPSILRIQQVVRGDSAAYFCASSRLGFGGGATDTQYFGPGTRLTVL.

The chain combines TRBV6-5 with TRBJ2-5, with D possibly matching TRBD1 (5 bases). The CDR3 length is 12 residues. Germline V lookup: CDR1 MNHEY, CDR2 SVGAGI. Trimming stripped 7 bases from V and 2 bases from J, with 8 bases between. The chain's CDR3 is CASTGLQETQYF. Written as DNA, the CDR3 is TGTGCCAGCACAGGGTTGCAAGAGACCCAGTACTTC.

The rearrangement links TRBV28 to TRBJ1-3, with D maybe TRBD1 (6 bases). Trimming stripped 6 bases from V and 3 bases from J, with 18 bases between. The germline gives CDR1 MDHEN, CDR2 SYDVKM. CDR3 size: 16 residues. The CDR3 sequence is CASSSSSAGDGNTIYF. The CDR3 DNA follows: TGTGCCAGCAGCTCCTCCTCGGCAGGGGATGGAAACACCATATATTTT.

This chain links TRBV27 with TRBJ1-1; D gene ambiguous. Trimming removed 6 bases from V and 1 base from J, with 15 bases in between. Germline loops: CDR1 MNHEY, CDR2 SMNVEV (reference sequence). There are 15 residues in the CDR3. The CDR3, as DNA: TGTGCCAGCAGCCCGCTCCCCCACGGGAACACTGAAGCTTTCTTT. It encodes CASSPLPHGNTEAFF.

The chain is built from TRBV14 and TRBJ1-2; 8 bases line up with TRBD1. The CDR3 totals 19 residues. Germline CDR1 reads SGHDN; CDR2 reads FVKESK. Unmatched junction bases numbered 20, after V lost 0 bases and J lost 8 bases. CDR3: CASSQEWSRSDRGVDGYTF. The CDR3 DNA reads TGTGCCAGCAGCCAAGAGTGGTCGCGTAGCGACAGGGGAGTAGACGGCTACACCTTC.

V gene TRBV29-1 combines with J gene TRBJ2-2; unclear D gene. Trimming left V 5 bases short and J 2 bases short, with 15 bases between. Germline CDR1 SQVTM, CDR2 ANQGSEA. This CDR3 has 15 residues. The CDR3 reads CSVNSGLTNTGELFF. CDR3 in DNA: TGCAGCGTTAATTCTGGCCTCACCAACACCGGGGAGCTGTTTTTT.

The chain joins TRBV11-2 to TRBJ1-4; D is undetermined. CDR1 and CDR2 (germline): SGHAT, FQNNGV. V lost 10 bases to trimming and J lost 8 bases, with 17 bases between them. This CDR3 is built from 13 residues. The CDR3 protein is CAINTAGNEKLFF. The CDR3, as DNA: TGTGCCATCAACACCGCCGGGAACGAAAAACTGTTTTTT.

J is TRBJ2-7 and V is TRBV5-6; 8 bases align to TRBD1. The CDR3 is 15 residues long. After removal of 4 bases from V and 0 bases from J, the junction contained 6 bases not matched to a gene. Germline V gene lookup returns CDR1 SGHDT and CDR2 YYEEEE. The CDR3 DNA sequence: TGTGCCAGCAGCAGGGGGACAGGAATCTCCTACGAGCAGTACTTC. Protein sequence: CASSRGTGISYEQYF.

The rearrangement links TRBV19 to TRBJ1-4, with D perhaps matching TRBD1 (5 bases). The V end lost 6 bases, the J end lost 4 bases, and 15 bases lay between the germline ends. Germline assignment: CDR1 LNHDA and CDR2 SQIVND (reference sequence). The CDR3 runs to 15 residues. The CDR3 loop is CASSGSRGNNEKLFF. In nucleotides, the CDR3 is TGTGCCAGTAGCGGGAGTCGGGGGAATAATGAAAAACTGTTTTTT.

CDR3 in amino acids: CASSLQGQTSGGYHSYNEQFF. The CDR3 region has the DNA TGTGCCAGCAGCTTACAAGGACAGACTAGCGGGGGTTACCACTCCTACAATGAGCAGTTCTTC. The chain employs TRBV13 and TRBJ2-1; 12 bases align to TRBD2. The junction had 14 bases not matched to a gene; V was cut back by 2 bases and J by 0 bases. Germline lookup yields CDR1 PRHDT and CDR2 FYEKMQ (reference sequence). There are 21 residues in the CDR3.

The rearrangement joins TRBV6-5 to TRBJ1-5; D gene uncertain. Germline CDR1 is MNHEY and CDR2 is SVGAGI. V was cut by 5 bases and J by 4 bases, with 9 bases left in between. CDR3 size: 13 residues. This CDR3 is CASSGWPNQPQHF. The CDR3 DNA sequence: TGTGCCAGCAGTGGCTGGCCAAATCAGCCCCAGCATTTT.

The V gene is TRBV27, the J gene TRBJ1-4, with TRBD1 matching over 7 bases. The CDR3 is 15 amino acids. J gave up 8 bases and V 5 bases, and 11 bases lay outside the gene matches. CDR1 MNHEY and CDR2 SMNVEV come from the germline V gene (reference sequence). Here the CDR3 reads CASSPYRDSTEKLFF. The CDR3 DNA reads as TGTGCCAGCAGTCCTTACCGGGACAGCACGGAAAAACTGTTTTTT.

J is TRBJ1-2 and V is TRBV5-1, with 7 bases lining up with TRBD1. The germline gives CDR1 SGHRS, CDR2 YFSETQ. The length of the CDR3 is 16 residues. V trimming: 2 bases; J trimming: 4 bases; junction bases outside the gene matches: 11. CDR3 sequence (DNA): TGCGCCAGCAGCTTCGGGGAATACAGGGGTTTCTATGGCTACACCTTC. Residues: CASSFGEYRGFYGYTF.

The chain carries TRBV18 and TRBJ1-2, with 9 bases fitting TRBD1. Germline loops: CDR1 KGHSH, CDR2 LQKENI. The V and J ends lost 5 bases and 3 bases, in that order; junction bases with no gene match: 10. This CDR3 is 16 amino acids long. The CDR3 nucleotides read TGTGCCAGCTCATCATCGGGACAGGGTATTGACTATGGCTACACCTTC. This encodes CASSSSGQGIDYGYTF. Using reference TRBV18 and TRBJ1-2 for the parts outside the CDR3, the full variable domain is NAGVMQNPRHLVRRRGQEARLRCSPMKGHSHVYWYRQLPEEGLKFMVYLQKENIIDESGMPKERFSAEFPKEGPSILRIQQVVRGDSAAYFCASSSSGQGIDYGYTFGSGTRLTVV.

The V call is TRBV7-2, the J call TRBJ2-3; D is unclear. This CDR3 has 14 residues. Trimming took 4 bases from V and 2 from J, leaving 10 bases between them. Germline V gene lookup returns CDR1 SGHTA and CDR2 FQGNSA. CDR3 loop: CASSSDSNTDTQYF. CDR3 sequence (DNA): TGTGCCAGCAGCTCCGACTCTAACACAGATACGCAGTATTTT.

This chain connects TRBV2 to TRBJ1-1; no clear D. The CDR3 loop spans 14 amino acids. Trimming removed 7 bases from V and 0 bases from J, with 12 bases in between. Germline V lookup: CDR1 SNHLY, CDR2 FYNNEI. The CDR3 reads CASTGRGMNTEAFF. CDR3 sequence (DNA): TGTGCCAGCACTGGACGGGGAATGAACACTGAAGCTTTCTTT.

CDR3 sequence reads: CAWSVGQGSTEAFF. The CDR3 bases are TGTGCCTGGAGTGTAGGTCAGGGGAGCACTGAAGCTTTCTTT. V usage is TRBV30 and J usage is TRBJ1-1; a possible D gene is TRBD1 (6 bases). V lost 0 bases to trimming and J lost 4 bases, with 12 bases between them. CDR1 and CDR2 (germline): GTSNPN, SVGIG (reference sequence). The CDR3 is made up of 14 amino acids.

The chain recombines TRBV15 with TRBJ1-2, with TRBD1 matching 8 bases. CDR3 length equals 14 residues. V gave up 6 bases and J gave up 5 bases; unmatched junction bases: 8. Germline V gene lookup returns CDR1 LNHNV and CDR2 YYDKDF (reference sequence). CDR3 DNA: TGTGCCACCAGGCCGACAGGGGAAACGTATGGCTACACCTTC. Translated: CATRPTGETYGYTF.

The chain recombines TRBV6-5 with TRBJ1-6, with TRBD1 as a possible D gene (5 bases). The length of the CDR3 is 14 residues. Germline loops: CDR1 MNHEY, CDR2 SVGAGI. The V gene lost 8 bases and the J gene lost 7 bases, with 15 bases spanning the gap. Here the CDR3 DNA reads TGTGCCAGCTGGGGCGCCCGGGAGAATTCACCCCTCCACTTT. Amino acids: CASWGARENSPLHF.

The J gene is TRBJ2-7, the V gene TRBV5-1; perhaps TRBD2 as D (5 bases). CDR3 size: 13 residues. The germline V gene encodes CDR1 SGHRS and CDR2 YFSETQ. Deletions cut 0 bases from V and 3 bases from J, with 7 bases between. The CDR3 region has the DNA TGCGCCAGCAGCTTGGAGGGAGTCTACGAGCAGTACTTC. As protein: CASSLEGVYEQYF.

As for this clone: The junction departs from the called germline gene at one end, perhaps through a read error. The chain employs TRBV7-9 and TRBJ1-2, with D possibly matching TRBD1 (5 bases). In germline, CDR1 is SEHNR, CDR2 FQNEAQ (reference sequence). The CDR3 is 17 residues long. CDR3 in amino acids: CSSSSSSVRRKGYGYTF. The CDR3 DNA reads TGTTCCAGCAGCTCGTCTTCTGTTCGCAGGAAGGGGTATGGCTACACCTTC.